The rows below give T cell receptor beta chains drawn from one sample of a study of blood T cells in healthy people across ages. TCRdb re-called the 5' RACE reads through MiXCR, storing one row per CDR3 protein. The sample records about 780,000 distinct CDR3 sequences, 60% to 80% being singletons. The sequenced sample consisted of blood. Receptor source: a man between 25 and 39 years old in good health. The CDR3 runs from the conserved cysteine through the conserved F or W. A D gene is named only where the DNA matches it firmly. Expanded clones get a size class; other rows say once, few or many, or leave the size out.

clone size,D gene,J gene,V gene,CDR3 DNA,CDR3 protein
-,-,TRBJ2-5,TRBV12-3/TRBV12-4,TGTGCCAGCAGGACGAGGGAGACCCAGTACTTC,CASRTRETQYF
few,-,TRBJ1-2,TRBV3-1,TGTGCCAGCAGCCAAGAATCAGGGTGGGTGAGCGGCTACACCTTC,CASSQESGWVSGYTF
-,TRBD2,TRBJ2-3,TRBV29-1,TGCAGCGTTGAACTGGCTAGCGGGGGGCCAGATACGCAGTATTTT,CSVELASGGPDTQYF
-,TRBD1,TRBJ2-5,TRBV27,TGTGCCAGCAGCCATCCGGGACAGGGCCGTGAGACCCAGTACTTC,CASSHPGQGRETQYF
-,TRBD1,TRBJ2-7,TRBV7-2,TGTGCCAGCAGCGGAAACGCGGGACAGGGGAGCGGCGAGCAGTACTTC,CASSGNAGQGSGEQYF
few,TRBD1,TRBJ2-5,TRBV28,TGTGCCAGCAGTTCTGCGGGACAGGGGGGTCAAGAGACCCAGTACTTC,CASSSAGQGGQETQYF
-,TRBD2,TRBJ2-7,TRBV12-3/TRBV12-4,TGTGCCAGCAGTCCTTGGGGTAGCGGGGAGGTCGAGCAGTACTTC,CASSPWGSGEVEQYF
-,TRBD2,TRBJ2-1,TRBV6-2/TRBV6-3,TGTGCCAGCAGCGGACTAGCGACGAAAAATGAGCAGTTCTTC,CASSGLATKNEQFF
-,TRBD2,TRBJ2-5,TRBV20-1,TGCAGTGCCTCTCGACTAGCGGGGGACGGGGAGACCCAGTACTTC,CSASRLAGDGETQYF
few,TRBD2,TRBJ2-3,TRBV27,TGTGCCAGCAGTTTAAAGGGTAGCGGGGCTCGCACAGATACGCAGTATTTT,CASSLKGSGARTDTQYF
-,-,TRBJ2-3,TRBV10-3,TGTGCCATCAAAGGAACGGGAGCAGATACGCAGTATTTT,CAIKGTGADTQYF
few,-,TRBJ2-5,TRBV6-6,TGTGCCAGCAGTCAGGGAATTGGGACCCAGTACTTC,CASSQGIGTQYF
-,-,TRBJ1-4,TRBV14,TGTGCCAGCAGTCTGACCGAGATTCGGGAAAAACTGTTTTTT,CASSLTEIREKLFF
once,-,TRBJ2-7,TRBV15,TGTGCCACCACCGATTTGAAAAGGGAGCAGTACTTC,CATTDLKREQYF
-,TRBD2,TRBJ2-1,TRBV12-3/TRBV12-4,TGTGCCAGCATCCTACTAGCGGGGGTCAATGAGCAGTTCTTC,CASILLAGVNEQFF
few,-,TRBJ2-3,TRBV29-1,TGCAGCGTTGACAGGAGAGATACGCAGTATTTT,CSVDRRDTQYF
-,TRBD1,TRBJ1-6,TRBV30,TGTGCCTGGACTATTGGGACAGGGGAAAATTCACCCCTCCACTTT,CAWTIGTGENSPLHF
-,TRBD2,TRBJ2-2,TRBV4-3,TGCGCCAGCAGCCAAGAACCTGGGCTAGCGGGGGGAATGACCGGGGAGCTGTTTTTT,CASSQEPGLAGGMTGELFF
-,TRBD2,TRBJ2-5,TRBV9,TGTGCCAGCAGTGTAGGATCGAGCGGGGGGGCCCGAGAGACCCAGTACTTC,CASSVGSSGGARETQYF
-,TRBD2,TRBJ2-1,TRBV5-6,TGTGCCAGCAGCCCACAGGGGCTAGCGGGGGCCAAGTCCTACAATGAGCAGTTCTTC,CASSPQGLAGAKSYNEQFF
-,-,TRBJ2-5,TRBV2,TGTGCCGTCTCCTTCCGGAAGTACGAGACCCAGTACTTC,CAVSFRKYETQYF
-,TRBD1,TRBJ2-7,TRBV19,TGTGCCAGTAGTCTACCGGGACAGGGGTCCAACGAGCAGTACTTC,CASSLPGQGSNEQYF
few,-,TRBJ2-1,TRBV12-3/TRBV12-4,TGTGCCAGCAGTTCGAGCCCCTACAATGAGCAGTTCTTC,CASSSSPYNEQFF
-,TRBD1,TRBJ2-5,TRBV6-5,TGTGCCAGCAGTTACGCGACCTTGACAGGGATTGCAGAGACCCAGTACTTC,CASSYATLTGIAETQYF
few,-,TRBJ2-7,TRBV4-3,TGCGCCAGCAGCCAAGACAGCTCCTACGAGCAGTACTTC,CASSQDSSYEQYF
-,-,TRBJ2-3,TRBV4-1,TGCGCCAGCAGCTTATCCGGCCCCGAGAGCACAGATACGCAGTATTTT,CASSLSGPESTDTQYF
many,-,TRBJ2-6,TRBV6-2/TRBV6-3,TGTGCCAGCGGACAAAGGGTCCCTGGGGCCAACGTCCTGACTTTC,CASGQRVPGANVLTF
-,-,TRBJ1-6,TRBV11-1,TGTGCCAGCAGCAAGGAACTCTATTATAATTCACCCCTCCACTTT,CASSKELYYNSPLHF
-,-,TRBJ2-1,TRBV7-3,TGTGCCAGCAGCTCCCCCTGGGACTCCTCCTACAATGAGCAGTTCTTC,CASSSPWDSSYNEQFF
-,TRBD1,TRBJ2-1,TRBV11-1,TGTGCCAGCAGTTTCCTTACCCGACAGGGTAAATACAATGAGCAGTTCTTC,CASSFLTRQGKYNEQFF
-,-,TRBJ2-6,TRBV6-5,TGTGCCAGCACCCCGGGATTCTCTGGGGCCAACGTCCTGACTTTC,CASTPGFSGANVLTF
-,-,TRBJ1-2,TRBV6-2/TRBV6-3,TGTGCCAGCAGGTCCGGGACATCCTTCTATGGCTACACCTTC,CASRSGTSFYGYTF
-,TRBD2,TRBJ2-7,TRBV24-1,TGTGCCACCAGTGAAACCGGGGGGGCCCCCTACGAGCAGTACTTC,CATSETGGAPYEQYF
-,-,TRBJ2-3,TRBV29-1,TGCAGCGTTGATGCCCCCCAGGGAATGGGCACAGATACGCAGTATTTT,CSVDAPQGMGTDTQYF
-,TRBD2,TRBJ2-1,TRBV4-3,TGCGCCAGCAGCCAAGATGTCAGCGGGGGGTCGTGGGAGCAGTTCTTC,CASSQDVSGGSWEQFF
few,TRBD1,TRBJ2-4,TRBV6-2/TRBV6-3,TGTGCCAGCAGTTACTCGTCAGGGGGCACCATTCAGTACTTC,CASSYSSGGTIQYF
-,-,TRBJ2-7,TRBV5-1,TGCGCCAGCAGCTACCAAGCAGGGGAGGCGGACGAGCAGTACTTC,CASSYQAGEADEQYF
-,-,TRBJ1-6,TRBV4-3,TGCGCCAGCAGCCAAGATCCCAGGGATCGCTCACCCCTCCACTTT,CASSQDPRDRSPLHF
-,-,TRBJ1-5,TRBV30,TGTGCCTGGAGCGACGGACAGCGAGGGGCTTGGCAGCATTTT,CAWSDGQRGAWQHF
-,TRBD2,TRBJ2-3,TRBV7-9,TGTGCCAGCAGGCTAGCGGGGGGCCAGGCAGATACGCAGTATTTT,CASRLAGGQADTQYF
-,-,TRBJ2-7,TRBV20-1,TGCAGTGCCGAGGGCGGGGATTCCTACGAGCAGTACTTC,CSAEGGDSYEQYF
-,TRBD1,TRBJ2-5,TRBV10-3,TGTGCCATCAGTGAGCCAGGGGGCAGGGGCCAAGAGACCCAGTACTTC,CAISEPGGRGQETQYF
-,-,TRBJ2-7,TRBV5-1,TGCGCCAGCAGCTCAGTAGGGGGGATCTCCTACGAGCAGTACTTC,CASSSVGGISYEQYF
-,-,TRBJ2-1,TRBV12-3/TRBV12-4,TGTGCCAGCAGCATACAGGGGGGGAGCTCCTACAATGAGCAGTTCTTC,CASSIQGGSSYNEQFF
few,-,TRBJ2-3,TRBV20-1,TGCAGTGTTCGAGAAGTTGATACGCAGTATTTT,CSVREVDTQYF
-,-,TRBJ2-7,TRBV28,TGTGCCAGCGCGACCGAGGTCCCCTACGAGCAGTACTTC,CASATEVPYEQYF
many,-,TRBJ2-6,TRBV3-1,TGTGCCAGCAGCCAGGGGGCCAACGTCCTGACTTTC,CASSQGANVLTF
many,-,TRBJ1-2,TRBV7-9,TGTGCCAGCAGTCTTGGACGGAGCTATGGCTACACCTTC,CASSLGRSYGYTF
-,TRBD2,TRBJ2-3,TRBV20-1,TGCAGTGCTAGAGTTCTAGCGGGGGCGGATACGCAGTATTTT,CSARVLAGADTQYF
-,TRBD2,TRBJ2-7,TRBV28,TGTGCCAGCAGTTTTGGTAGCGGGGGAGCGACTGCCTACGAGCAGTACTTC,CASSFGSGGATAYEQYF
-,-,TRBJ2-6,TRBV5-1,TGCGCCAGCAGCTCTACTGGTGGGTCTGGGGCCAACGTCCTGACTTTC,CASSSTGGSGANVLTF
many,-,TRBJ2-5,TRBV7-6,TGTGCCAGCAGCTTAGTGGCTGGAGACGGAGAGACCCAGTACTTC,CASSLVAGDGETQYF
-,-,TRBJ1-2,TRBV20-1,TGCAGTGGTCGCTACCGGGACTATGGCTACACCTTC,CSGRYRDYGYTF
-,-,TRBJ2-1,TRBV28,TGTGCCAGCAGTTCAACAGGGAGAGTTCCCTACAATGAGCAGTTCTTC,CASSSTGRVPYNEQFF
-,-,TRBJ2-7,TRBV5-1,TGCGCCAGCAGCTTGTCTGACAGTCCACGCCCCTACGAGCAGTACTTC,CASSLSDSPRPYEQYF
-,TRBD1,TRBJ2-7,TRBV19,TGTGCCAGTAGTATGGGGGCAGGGGGCTCCTACGAGCAGTACTTC,CASSMGAGGSYEQYF
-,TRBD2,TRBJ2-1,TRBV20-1,TGCAGTGCTAAGGGACTAGCGGGGGCCCGATCCTTCTACAATGAGCAGTTCTTC,CSAKGLAGARSFYNEQFF
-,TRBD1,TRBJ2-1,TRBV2,TGTGCCAGCGAGGACAGGGGTATCGCGTCCAATGAGCAGTTCTTC,CASEDRGIASNEQFF
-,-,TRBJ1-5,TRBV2,TGTGCCAGCAATCTGGGCAATCAGCCCCAGCATTTT,CASNLGNQPQHF
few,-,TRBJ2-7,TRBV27,TGTGCCAGCAGTTCGGGACGGATCTACGAGCAGTACTTC,CASSSGRIYEQYF